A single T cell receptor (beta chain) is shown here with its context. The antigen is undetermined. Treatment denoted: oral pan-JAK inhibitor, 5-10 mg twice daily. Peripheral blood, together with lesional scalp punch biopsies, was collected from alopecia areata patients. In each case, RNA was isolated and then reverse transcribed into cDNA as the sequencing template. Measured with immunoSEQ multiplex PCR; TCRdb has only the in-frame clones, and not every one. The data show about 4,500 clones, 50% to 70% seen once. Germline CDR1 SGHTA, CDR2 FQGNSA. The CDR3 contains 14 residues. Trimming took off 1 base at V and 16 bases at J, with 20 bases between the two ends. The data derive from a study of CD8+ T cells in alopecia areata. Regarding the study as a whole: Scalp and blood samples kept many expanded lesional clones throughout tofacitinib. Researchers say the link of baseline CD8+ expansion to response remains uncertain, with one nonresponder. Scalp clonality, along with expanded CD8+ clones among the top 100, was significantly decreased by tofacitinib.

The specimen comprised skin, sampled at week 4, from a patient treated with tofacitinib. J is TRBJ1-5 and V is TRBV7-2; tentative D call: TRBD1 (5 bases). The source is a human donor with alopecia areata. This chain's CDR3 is CASSLGGKITVGHF. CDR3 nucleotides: TGTGCCAGCAGCTTAGGGGGGAAGATTACGGTGGGCCATTTT.